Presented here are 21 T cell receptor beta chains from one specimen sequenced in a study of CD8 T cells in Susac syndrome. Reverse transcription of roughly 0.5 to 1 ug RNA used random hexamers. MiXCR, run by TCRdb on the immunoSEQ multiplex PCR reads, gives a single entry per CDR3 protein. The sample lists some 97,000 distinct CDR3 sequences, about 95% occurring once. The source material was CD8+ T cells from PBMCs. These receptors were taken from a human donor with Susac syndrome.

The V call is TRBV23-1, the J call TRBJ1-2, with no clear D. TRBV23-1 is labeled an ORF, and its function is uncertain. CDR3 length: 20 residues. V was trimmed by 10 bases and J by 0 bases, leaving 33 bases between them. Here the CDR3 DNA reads TGCGCCACCCCCGGGCGGGCGCGGGGTGATTTAACTCTCGCTAACTATGGCTACACCTTC. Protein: CATPGRARGDLTLANYGYTF.

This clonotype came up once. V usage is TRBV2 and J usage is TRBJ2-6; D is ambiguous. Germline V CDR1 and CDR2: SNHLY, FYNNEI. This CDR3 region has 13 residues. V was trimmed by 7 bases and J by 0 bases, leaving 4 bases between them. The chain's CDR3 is CASTFSGANVLTF. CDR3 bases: TGTGCCAGCACCTTCTCTGGGGCCAACGTCCTGACTTTC.

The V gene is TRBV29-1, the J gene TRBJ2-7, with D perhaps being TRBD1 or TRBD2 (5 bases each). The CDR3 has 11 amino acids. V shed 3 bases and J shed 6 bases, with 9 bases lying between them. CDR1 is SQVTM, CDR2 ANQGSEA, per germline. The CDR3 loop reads CSVDQGAEQYF. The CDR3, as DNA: TGCAGCGTTGACCAGGGAGCCGAGCAGTACTTC.

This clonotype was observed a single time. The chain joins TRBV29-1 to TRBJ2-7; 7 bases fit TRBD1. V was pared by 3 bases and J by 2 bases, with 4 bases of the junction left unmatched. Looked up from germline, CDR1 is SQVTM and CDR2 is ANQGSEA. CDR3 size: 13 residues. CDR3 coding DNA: TGCAGCGTTGAGTTTGACAGGGCCTACGAGCAGTACTTC. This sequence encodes CSVEFDRAYEQYF.

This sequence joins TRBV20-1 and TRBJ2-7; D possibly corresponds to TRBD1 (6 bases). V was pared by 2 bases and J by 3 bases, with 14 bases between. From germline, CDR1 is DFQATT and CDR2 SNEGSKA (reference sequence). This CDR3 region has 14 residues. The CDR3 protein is CSARFPGERYEQYF. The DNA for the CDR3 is TGCAGTGCTAGATTCCCAGGGGAACGCTACGAGCAGTACTTC.

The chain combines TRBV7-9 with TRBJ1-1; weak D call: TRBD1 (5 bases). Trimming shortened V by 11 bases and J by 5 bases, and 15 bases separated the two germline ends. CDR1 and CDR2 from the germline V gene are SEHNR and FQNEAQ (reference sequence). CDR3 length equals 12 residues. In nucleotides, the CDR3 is TGTGCCTGCCCGGGGGGGAGTACTGAAGCTTTCTTT. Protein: CACPGGSTEAFF.

This chain's CDR3 is CASSFRRQSNQPQHF. The DNA of the CDR3 is TGTGCCAGCAGTTTTCGTCGACAGAGCAATCAGCCCCAGCATTTT. The chain links TRBV28 to TRBJ1-5; a possible D gene is TRBD1 (5 bases). The CDR3 totals 15 residues. Trimming took off 3 bases at V and 1 base at J, with 10 bases between the two ends. Looked up from germline, CDR1 is MDHEN and CDR2 is SYDVKM.

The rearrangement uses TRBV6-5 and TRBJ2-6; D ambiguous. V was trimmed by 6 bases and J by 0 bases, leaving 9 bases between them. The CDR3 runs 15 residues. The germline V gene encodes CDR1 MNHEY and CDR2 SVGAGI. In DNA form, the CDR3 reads TGTGCCAGCAGCCCCCGGTACTCTGGGGCCAACGTCCTGACTTTC. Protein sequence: CASSPRYSGANVLTF.

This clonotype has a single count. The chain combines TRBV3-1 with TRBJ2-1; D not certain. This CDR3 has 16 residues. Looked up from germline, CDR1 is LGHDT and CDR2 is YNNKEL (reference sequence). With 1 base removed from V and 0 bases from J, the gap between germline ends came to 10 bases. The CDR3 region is CASSQVDGRSYNEQFF. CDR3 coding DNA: TGTGCCAGCAGCCAAGTGGATGGTCGCTCCTACAATGAGCAGTTCTTC.

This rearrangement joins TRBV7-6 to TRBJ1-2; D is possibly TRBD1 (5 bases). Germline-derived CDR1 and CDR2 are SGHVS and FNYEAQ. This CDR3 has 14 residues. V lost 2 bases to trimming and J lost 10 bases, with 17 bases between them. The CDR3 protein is CASSLWARSGDYTF. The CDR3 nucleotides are TGTGCCAGCAGCTTATGGGCCCGTTCGGGGGACTACACCTTC. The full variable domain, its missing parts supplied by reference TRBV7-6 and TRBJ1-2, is GAGVSQSPRYKVTKRGQDVALRCDPISGHVSLYWYRQALGQGPEFLTYFNYEAQQDKSGLPNDRFSAERPEGSISTLTIQRTEQRDSAMYRCASSLWARSGDYTFGSGTRLTVV.

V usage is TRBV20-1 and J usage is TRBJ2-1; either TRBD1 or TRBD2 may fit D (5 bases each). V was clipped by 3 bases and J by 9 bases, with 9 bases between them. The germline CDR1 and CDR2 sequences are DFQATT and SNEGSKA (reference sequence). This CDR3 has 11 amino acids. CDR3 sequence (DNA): TGCAGTGCTAGTTTGGGGGTTGAGCAGTTCTTC. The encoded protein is CSASLGVEQFF.

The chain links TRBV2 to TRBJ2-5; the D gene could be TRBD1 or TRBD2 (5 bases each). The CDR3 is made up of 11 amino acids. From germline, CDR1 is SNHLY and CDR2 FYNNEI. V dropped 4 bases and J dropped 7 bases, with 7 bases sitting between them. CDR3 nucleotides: TGTGCCAGCAGTGTTGGGGGGACCCAGTACTTC. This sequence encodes CASSVGGTQYF. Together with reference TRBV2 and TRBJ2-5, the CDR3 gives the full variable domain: EPEVTQTPSHQVTQMGQEVILRCVPISNHLYFYWYRQILGQKVEFLVSFYNNEISEKSEIFDDQFSVERPDGSNFTLKIRSTKLEDSAMYFCASSVGGTQYFGPGTRLLVL.

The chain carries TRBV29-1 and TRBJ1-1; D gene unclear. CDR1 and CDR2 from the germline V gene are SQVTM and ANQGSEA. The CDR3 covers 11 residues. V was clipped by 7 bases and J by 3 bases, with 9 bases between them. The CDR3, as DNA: TGCAGCGGGGCCAAGGACACTGAAGCTTTCTTT. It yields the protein CSGAKDTEAFF. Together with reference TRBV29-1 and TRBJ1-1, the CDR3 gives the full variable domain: SAVISQKPSRDICQRGTSLTIQCQVDSQVTMMFWYRQQPGQSLTLIATANQGSEATYESGFVIDKFPISRPNLTFSTLTVSNMSPEDSSIYLCSGAKDTEAFFGQGTRLTVV.

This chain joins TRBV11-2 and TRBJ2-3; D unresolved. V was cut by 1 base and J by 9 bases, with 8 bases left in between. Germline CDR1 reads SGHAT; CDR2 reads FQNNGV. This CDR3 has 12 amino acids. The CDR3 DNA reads TGTGCCAGCAGCTTAGGTCCACCCACGCAGTATTTT. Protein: CASSLGPPTQYF.

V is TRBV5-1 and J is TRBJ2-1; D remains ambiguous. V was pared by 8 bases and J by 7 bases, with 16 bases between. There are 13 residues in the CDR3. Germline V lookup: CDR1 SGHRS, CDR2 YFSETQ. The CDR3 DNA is TGCGCCAGTACGGGCCTTCGGGCTAATGAGCAGTTCTTC. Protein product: CASTGLRANEQFF.

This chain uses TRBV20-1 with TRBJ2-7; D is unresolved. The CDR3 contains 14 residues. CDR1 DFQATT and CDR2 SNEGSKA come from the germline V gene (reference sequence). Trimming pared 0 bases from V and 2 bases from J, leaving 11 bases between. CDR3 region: CSARDRAGAYEQYF. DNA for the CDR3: TGCAGTGCTAGAGATCGGGCAGGCGCCTACGAGCAGTACTTC.

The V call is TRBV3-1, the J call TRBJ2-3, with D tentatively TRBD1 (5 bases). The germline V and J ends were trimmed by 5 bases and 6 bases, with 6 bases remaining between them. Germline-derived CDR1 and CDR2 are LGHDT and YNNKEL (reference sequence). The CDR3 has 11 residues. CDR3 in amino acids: CASSGADTQYF. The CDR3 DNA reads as TGTGCCAGCAGCGGGGCTGATACGCAGTATTTT.

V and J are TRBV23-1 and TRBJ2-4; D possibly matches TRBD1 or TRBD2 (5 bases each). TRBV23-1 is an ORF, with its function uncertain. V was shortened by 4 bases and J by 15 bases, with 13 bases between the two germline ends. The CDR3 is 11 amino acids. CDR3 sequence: CASSLSGRRYF. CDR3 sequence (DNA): TGCGCCAGCAGTCTATCGGGACGGCGGTACTTC.

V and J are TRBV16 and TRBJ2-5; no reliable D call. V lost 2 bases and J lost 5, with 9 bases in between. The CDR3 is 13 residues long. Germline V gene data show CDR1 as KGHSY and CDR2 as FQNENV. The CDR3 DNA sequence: TGTGCCAGCAGCCAAATCGGCACGGAGACCCAGTACTTC. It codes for CASSQIGTETQYF.

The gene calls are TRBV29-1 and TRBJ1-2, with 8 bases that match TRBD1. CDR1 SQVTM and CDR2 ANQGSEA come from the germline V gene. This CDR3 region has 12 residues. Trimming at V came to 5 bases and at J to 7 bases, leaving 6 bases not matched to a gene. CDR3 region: CSVPGQVVGYTF. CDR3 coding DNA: TGCAGCGTTCCGGGACAGGTTGTTGGCTACACCTTC.

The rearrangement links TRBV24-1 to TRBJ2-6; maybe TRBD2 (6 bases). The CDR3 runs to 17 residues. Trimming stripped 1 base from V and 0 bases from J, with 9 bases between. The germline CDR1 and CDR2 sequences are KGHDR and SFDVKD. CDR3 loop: CATSDFGGDSGANVLTF. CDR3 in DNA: TGTGCCACCAGTGATTTCGGCGGGGACTCTGGGGCCAACGTCCTGACTTTC.